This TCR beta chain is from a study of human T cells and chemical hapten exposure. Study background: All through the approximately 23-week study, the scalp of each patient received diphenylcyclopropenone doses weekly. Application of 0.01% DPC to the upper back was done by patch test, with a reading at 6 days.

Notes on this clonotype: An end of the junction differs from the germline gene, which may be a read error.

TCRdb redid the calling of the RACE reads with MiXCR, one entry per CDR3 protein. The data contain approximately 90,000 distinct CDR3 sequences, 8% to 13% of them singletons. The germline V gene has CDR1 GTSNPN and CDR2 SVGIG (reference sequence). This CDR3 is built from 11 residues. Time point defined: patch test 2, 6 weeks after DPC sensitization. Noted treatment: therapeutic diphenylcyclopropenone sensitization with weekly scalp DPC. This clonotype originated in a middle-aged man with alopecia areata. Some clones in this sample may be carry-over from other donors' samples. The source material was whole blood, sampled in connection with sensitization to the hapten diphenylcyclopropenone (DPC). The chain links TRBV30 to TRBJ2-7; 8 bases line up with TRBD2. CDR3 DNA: TGTGCCTGGGGTGTACTGGGGACTAGGTTCTTC. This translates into CAWGVLGTRFF.